The T cell receptor (beta chain) described here comes from a study of CD8 T cells in ankylosing spondylitis. The table lists this clonotype with a few counts. No antigen is known for it. Making the TCR beta libraries involved quantitative 5'-RACE with molecular barcodes. TCRdb recomputed calls from the 5' RACE reads with MiXCR, one row per CDR3 protein. The repertoire consists of approximately 200,000 distinct CDR3 sequences, with about 13% occurring once and the leading ten covering more than 15%. Notes on the study in general: Earlier work had already found some motif variants in reactive arthritis synovial fluid and blood.

This CDR3 contains 15 residues. In germline, CDR1 is LGHDT, CDR2 YNNKEL (reference sequence). Trimming at V came to 1 base and at J to 3 bases, leaving 4 bases not matched to a gene. The chain combines TRBV3-1 with TRBJ2-7, with 9 bases identical to TRBD2. Sample: blood, either unsorted or a sorted T cell fraction (not recorded which). This receptor was identified in a male donor with ankylosing spondylitis or in good health (not recorded which). The CDR3 loop reads CASSQVTSGNYEQYF. The CDR3, as DNA: TGTGCCAGCAGCCAAGTGACTAGCGGAAACTACGAGCAGTACTTC.